The 16 T cell receptor beta chains presented below share a single source sample, sequenced in a study of response to subunit inactivated influenza vaccine. Using its own MiXCR run on the RT-PCR reads, TCRdb lists one record per CDR3 protein. The sample includes around 200,000 distinct CDR3 sequences, around 9% of them seen just once. Sequences were derived from non-naive T cells sorted from PBMCs, sampled on the day of vaccination. These TCRs come from a man in his fifties or sixties who received an inactivated influenza vaccine.

The V call is TRBV20-1, the J call TRBJ1-5; perhaps TRBD1 as D (6 bases). V was pared by 4 bases and J by 1 base, with 8 bases between. Germline CDR1 is DFQATT and CDR2 is SNEGSKA (reference sequence). The CDR3 consists of 13 residues. The CDR3 DNA sequence: TGCAGTGCTAAGGGGGTGAGCAATCAGCCCCAGCATTTT. This encodes CSAKGVSNQPQHF.

The DNA of the CDR3 is TGTGCCAGCAGCCCCGCACCGGGGAGCTCACGCGAGCAGTACTTC. It specifies CASSPAPGSSREQYF. The chain is built from TRBV7-6 and TRBJ2-7, with D possibly TRBD2 on 5 matching bases. Germline CDR1 SGHVS, CDR2 FNYEAQ. Deletions cut 5 bases from V and 6 bases from J, with 20 bases between. The CDR3 length is 15 residues.

This clonotype was recorded a few times. This chain links TRBV24-1 with TRBJ2-2; no reliable D call. Germline V lookup: CDR1 KGHDR, CDR2 SFDVKD. The CDR3 runs to 15 residues. Trimming took off 9 bases at V and 1 base at J, with 14 bases between the two ends. CDR3 sequence (DNA): TGTGCCACCTCCAATACGAGACAGAACACCGGGGAGCTGTTTTTT. Protein product: CATSNTRQNTGELFF.

The CDR3 loop is CASFPPGGSEQYF. The DNA for the CDR3 is TGTGCCAGCTTCCCCCCAGGGGGCAGCGAGCAGTACTTC. This chain uses TRBV5-6 with TRBJ2-7; 8 bases fit TRBD1. The length of the CDR3 is 13 residues. The germline V gene encodes CDR1 SGHDT and CDR2 YYEEEE. Unmatched junction bases numbered 9, after V lost 7 bases and J lost 6 bases.

This clonotype occurred many times. Relative to the germline gene, one junction end is altered; a read error may explain this. The V call is TRBV12-3 or TRBV12-4, the J call TRBJ2-7; 12 nucleotides agree with TRBD2. The CDR3 has 13 amino acids. CDR3 nucleotide sequence: TGTGCCAGCAGTCTAGCGGGAGGGCTCGAGCAGTACTTC. Translating gives CASSLAGGLEQYF.

V and J are TRBV7-8 and TRBJ1-6; D gene ambiguous. Germline V gene sequence: CDR1 SGHVS, CDR2 FQNEAQ. The CDR3 runs 14 residues. V dropped 2 bases and J dropped 9 bases, with 11 bases sitting between them. For the CDR3, the DNA is TGTGCCAGCAGCTTACCGTCTGAATTTTCACCCCTCCACTTT. Encoded protein: CASSLPSEFSPLHF. Complete variable domain (other parts from reference TRBV7-8 and TRBJ1-6): GAGVSQSPRYKVAKRGQDVALRCDPISGHVSLFWYQQALGQGPEFLTYFQNEAQLDKSGLPSDRFFAERPEGSVSTLKIQRTQQEDSAVYLCASSLPSEFSPLHFGNGTRLTVT.

The sample holds many counts of this clonotype. In DNA, the CDR3 is TGTGCCAGCACCTGGGGACAAAATCAGCCCCAGCATTTT. Translating it yields CASTWGQNQPQHF. V is TRBV28 and J is TRBJ1-5, with TRBD1 as a possible D gene (6 bases). V gave up 7 bases and J gave up 4 bases, with 11 bases separating them. The CDR3 has 13 residues. The V gene's germline CDR1 is MDHEN and CDR2 SYDVKM. Full variable domain (outside the CDR3, taken from reference TRBV28 and TRBJ1-5): DVKVTQSSRYLVKRTGEKVFLECVQDMDHENMFWYRQDPGLGLRLIYFSYDVKMKEKGDIPEGYSVSREKKERFSLILESASTNQTSMYLCASTWGQNQPQHFGDGTRLSIL.

This clonotype was picked up many times. The chain uses TRBV29-1 and TRBJ1-2; 7 bases agree with TRBD1. The length of the CDR3 is 13 residues. From germline, CDR1 is SQVTM and CDR2 ANQGSEA. The junction had 3 bases not matched to a gene; V was cut back by 3 bases and J by 2 bases. The CDR3 reads CSVDLQGNYGYTF. CDR3 coding DNA: TGCAGCGTTGACCTACAGGGGAACTATGGCTACACCTTC.

This clonotype has a count of ten or more. CDR3 amino acids: CASSLDLSSGSPYEQYF. The DNA of the CDR3 is TGCGCCAGCAGCTTGGACCTCTCTAGCGGGAGCCCCTACGAGCAGTACTTC. The gene calls are TRBV5-1 and TRBJ2-7, with 10 nucleotides matching TRBD2. The CDR3 is 17 amino acids. The junction had 8 bases not matched to a gene; V was cut back by 0 bases and J by 2 bases. Looked up from germline, CDR1 is SGHRS and CDR2 is YFSETQ. Supplemented by reference TRBV5-1 and TRBJ2-7, the full variable domain reads KAGVTQTPRYLIKTRGQQVTLSCSPISGHRSVSWYQQTPGQGLQFLFEYFSETQRNKGNFPGRFSGRQFSNSRSEMNVSTLELGDSALYLCASSLDLSSGSPYEQYFGPGTRLTVT.

This clonotype was seen a single time. The chain couples TRBV5-1 to TRBJ2-3; 8 bases are a match to TRBD1. This CDR3 is built from 15 residues. Germline V gene data show CDR1 as SGHRS and CDR2 as YFSETQ. J was trimmed by 6 bases and V by 4 bases; bases with no gene match: 10. The CDR3 coding sequence is TGCGCCAGCAGCCGACAGGGGTCCCTGGGGGATACGCAGTATTTT. It codes for CASSRQGSLGDTQYF.

This clonotype was recorded many times. The chain carries TRBV9 and TRBJ1-6; no clear D. Looked up from germline, CDR1 is SGDLS and CDR2 is YYNGEE. V dropped 0 bases and J dropped 4 bases, with 8 bases sitting between them. The CDR3 is 15 amino acids. The CDR3 DNA reads TGTGCCAGCAGCGTAGCTTGGGGTTATAATTCACCCCTCCACTTT. Residues: CASSVAWGYNSPLHF. Filled out from reference TRBV9 and TRBJ1-6, the complete variable domain reads DSGVTQTPKHLITATGQRVTLRCSPRSGDLSVYWYQQSLDQGLQFLIQYYNGEERAKGNILERFSAQQFPDLHSELNLSSLELGDSALYFCASSVAWGYNSPLHFGNGTRLTVT.

The chain carries TRBV30 and TRBJ2-6; TRBD2 matches 14 bases. The V and J ends lost 7 bases and 12 bases, in that order; junction bases with no gene match: 8. Germline V gives CDR1 GTSNPN, CDR2 SVGIG (reference sequence). CDR3 size: 14 residues. The CDR3 here is CAFGTSGGSGVLTF. Written as DNA, the CDR3 is TGTGCCTTTGGGACTAGCGGGGGTTCGGGCGTCCTGACTTTC.

The sample holds many counts of this clonotype. This chain links TRBV20-1 with TRBJ2-1, with 11 nucleotides matching TRBD2. This CDR3 contains 14 residues. The V gene's germline CDR1 is DFQATT and CDR2 SNEGSKA (reference sequence). Trimming cost V 6 bases and J 4 bases; bases outside gene matches: 5. Here the CDR3 reads CSARIAGGYNEQFF. CDR3 coding DNA: TGCAGTGCGAGGATAGCGGGGGGGTACAATGAGCAGTTCTTC.

This clonotype was detected a few times. The V and J genes are TRBV27 and TRBJ2-7; possible D gene TRBD1, 5 bases. The V and J ends lost 0 bases and 4 bases respectively, with 13 bases between them. Germline V gives CDR1 MNHEY, CDR2 SMNVEV (reference sequence). The CDR3 spans 15 residues. The CDR3 coding sequence is TGTGCCAGCAGTTTATCGAGATCAGGGTGGTACGAGCAGTACTTC. It is translated as CASSLSRSGWYEQYF.

This clonotype was picked up a small number of times. The rearrangement joins TRBV7-3 to TRBJ2-5, with D hard to call. CDR1 is SGHTA and CDR2 is FQGTGA in the germline V gene. This CDR3 is 13 amino acids long. Between the trimmed V and J ends, which lost 3 bases and 2 bases, there was a span of 7 bases. The DNA of the CDR3 is TGTGCCAGCAGCTTTACGATACAAGAGACCCAGTACTTC. Its protein is CASSFTIQETQYF.

The chain recombines TRBV7-2 with TRBJ2-3, with TRBD2 matching over 9 bases. The junction had 12 bases not matched to a gene; V was cut back by 6 bases and J by 5 bases. Germline assignment: CDR1 SGHTA and CDR2 FQGNSA. This CDR3 is 16 amino acids long. CDR3 nucleotide sequence: TGTGCCAGCAGTCCACATAGCGGGAGATATGGAGATACGCAGTATTTT. Residues: CASSPHSGRYGDTQYF. Full variable domain (outside the CDR3, taken from reference TRBV7-2 and TRBJ2-3): GAGVSQSPSNKVTEKGKDVELRCDPISGHTALYWYRQSLGQGLEFLIYFQGNSAPDKSGLPSDRFSAERTGGSVSTLTIQRTQQEDSAVYLCASSPHSGRYGDTQYFGPGTRLTVL.